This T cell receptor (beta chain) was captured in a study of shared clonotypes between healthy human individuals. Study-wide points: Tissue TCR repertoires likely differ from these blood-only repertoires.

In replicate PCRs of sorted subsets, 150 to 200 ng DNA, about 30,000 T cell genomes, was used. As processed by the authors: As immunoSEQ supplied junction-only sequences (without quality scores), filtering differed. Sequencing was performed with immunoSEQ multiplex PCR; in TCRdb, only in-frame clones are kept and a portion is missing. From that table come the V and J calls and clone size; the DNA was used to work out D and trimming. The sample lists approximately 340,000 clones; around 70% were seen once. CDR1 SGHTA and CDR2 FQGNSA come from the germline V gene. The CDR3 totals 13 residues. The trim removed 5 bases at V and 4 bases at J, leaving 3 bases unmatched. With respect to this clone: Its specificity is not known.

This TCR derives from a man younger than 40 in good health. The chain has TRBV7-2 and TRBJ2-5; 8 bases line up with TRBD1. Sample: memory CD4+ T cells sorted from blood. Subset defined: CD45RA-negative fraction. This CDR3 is CASSQDRGETQYF. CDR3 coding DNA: TGTGCCAGCAGCCAAGACAGGGGAGAGACCCAGTACTTC.